A selection of T cell receptor beta chains follows, all from one sample in a study of T cell changes during pregnancy in multiple sclerosis. Clones were read by immunoSEQ multiplex PCR, and TCRdb kept only the in-frame ones, dropping some. The sample holds about 28,000 clones, 75% to 90% seen once. This material consisted of CD4+ T cells from peripheral blood mononuclear cells, taken in the first trimester of pregnancy. Every receptor here comes from a female donor in good health, enrolled as a control in a pregnancy study. CDR3s leave out the opening cysteine and the closing phenylalanine or tryptophan. For some rows the clone size is stated as once, few or many, or as a class when expanded; others skip it.

j_call: TRBJ2-5
v_call: TRBV7-9
clone_size: NA
cdr3_aa: ASSLVPSQGGETQY

j_call: TRBJ2-7
v_call: TRBV6-4
clone_size: NA
cdr3_aa: ASSHDLGRVEQY

j_call: TRBJ1-5
v_call: TRBV4-1
clone_size: NA
cdr3_aa: ASSQDQGWYQPQH

j_call: TRBJ2-1
v_call: TRBV19
clone_size: NA
cdr3_aa: ASSIPQGDNEQF

j_call: TRBJ1-1
v_call: TRBV20-1
clone_size: NA
cdr3_aa: SAPRGSEAF

j_call: TRBJ2-7
v_call: TRBV11-3
clone_size: once
cdr3_aa: ASSLDWDMLNEQY

j_call: TRBJ2-5
v_call: TRBV11-3
clone_size: once
cdr3_aa: ASSLGGTAGETQY

j_call: TRBJ2-3
v_call: TRBV7-7
clone_size: NA
cdr3_aa: ASSPTGYDTDTQY

j_call: TRBJ2-1
v_call: TRBV7-9
clone_size: few
cdr3_aa: ASSFFLVSNEQF

j_call: TRBJ1-2
v_call: TRBV6-5
clone_size: NA
cdr3_aa: ASSYTGDYGYT

j_call: TRBJ2-7
v_call: TRBV7-9
clone_size: NA
cdr3_aa: ASSAGTSGRPPAEQY

j_call: TRBJ2-7
v_call: TRBV10-3
clone_size: once
cdr3_aa: AIKRLERPEQY

j_call: TRBJ2-3
v_call: TRBV30
clone_size: NA
cdr3_aa: AWSPPSGSADTQY

j_call: TRBJ1-1
v_call: TRBV6-5
clone_size: NA
cdr3_aa: ASRHRAANTEAF

j_call: TRBJ2-7
v_call: TRBV2
clone_size: NA
cdr3_aa: ASSEVLAGNEQY